This passage covers 21 T cell receptor beta chains from one sample sequenced in a study of blood T cell repertoires in COVID-19. Only in-frame clones appear in the TCRdb table, and some are missing; sequencing was by immunoSEQ multiplex PCR. The repertoire consists of 250,000 to 300,000 clones, with about 89% occurring once and the leading ten covering around 2.1%. Sequencing was performed on peripheral blood. The receptors come from a man aged 50 to 60 with acute or convalescent COVID-19.

This chain uses TRBV5-1 with TRBJ1-1; 9 bases are shared with TRBD1. Germline values: CDR1 SGHRS, CDR2 YFSETQ. With V trimmed by 4 bases and J by 5 bases, 6 bases remained unmatched. The CDR3 loop spans 14 amino acids. The CDR3 loop reads CASSTGTGRTEAFF. The CDR3 DNA reads TGCGCCAGCAGCACCGGGACAGGGAGGACTGAAGCTTTCTTT. Supplemented by reference TRBV5-1 and TRBJ1-1, the full variable domain reads KAGVTQTPRYLIKTRGQQVTLSCSPISGHRSVSWYQQTPGQGLQFLFEYFSETQRNKGNFPGRFSGRQFSNSRSEMNVSTLELGDSALYLCASSTGTGRTEAFFGQGTRLTVV.

CDR3: CSASTQGSHYGYTF. The CDR3 DNA reads as TGCAGTGCTAGTACGCAGGGTTCACACTATGGCTACACCTTC. The chain links TRBV20-1 to TRBJ1-2, with D possibly matching TRBD1 (5 bases). CDR3 length equals 14 residues. CDR1 is DFQATT and CDR2 is SNEGSKA in the germline V gene (reference sequence). V lost 3 bases and J lost 3, with 14 bases in between.

In this sample, this clone turned up a few times. The V and J genes are TRBV24-1 and TRBJ1-1; D perhaps matches TRBD1 (6 bases). The CDR3 loop spans 18 amino acids. Germline CDR1 KGHDR, CDR2 SFDVKD. V was clipped by 5 bases and J by 2 bases, with 23 bases between them. The CDR3 sequence: CATSAHPYRDTVNTEAFF. CDR3 coding DNA: TGTGCCACCAGTGCTCATCCCTACCGGGACACAGTTAACACTGAAGCTTTCTTT.

The J gene is TRBJ1-2, the V gene TRBV3-1 (or the pseudogene TRBV3-2); no definite D call. Germline V gene lookup returns CDR1 LGHDT and CDR2 YNNKEL (reference sequence). Trimming pared 0 bases from V and 8 bases from J, leaving 7 bases between. The CDR3 extends over 12 amino acids. Here the CDR3 reads CASSQDERGYTF. CDR3 DNA: TGTGCCAGCAGCCAAGATGAACGGGGCTACACCTTC.

This clone was detected a few times. The CDR3 bases are TGTGCCAGCTCACCCAGCGAAGGAGGCGAGCAGTACTTC. It yields the protein CASSPSEGGEQYF. The rearrangement uses TRBV18 and TRBJ2-7, with D possibly TRBD2 on 5 matching bases. V lost 3 bases and J 6 bases, leaving 12 bases between the germline ends. Germline assignment: CDR1 KGHSH and CDR2 LQKENI. The CDR3 is 13 amino acids.

This chain uses TRBV18 with TRBJ2-1; the D is unclear. Germline V gene sequence: CDR1 KGHSH, CDR2 LQKENI. Trimming took off 3 bases at V and 3 bases at J, with 9 bases between the two ends. This CDR3 has 14 residues. The CDR3 loop reads CASSPLQSYNEQFF. The DNA for the CDR3 is TGTGCCAGCTCACCCCTACAGAGCTACAATGAGCAGTTCTTC.

This chain connects TRBV6-1 to TRBJ1-2, with D maybe TRBD1 (5 bases). In germline, CDR1 is MNHNS, CDR2 SASEGT. The CDR3 totals 14 residues. Deletions cut 3 bases from V and 3 bases from J, with 11 bases between. For the CDR3, the DNA is TGTGCCAGCAGTGAGGGAGGGGAATACTATGGCTACACCTTC. It encodes CASSEGGEYYGYTF.

This clone appeared once. The genes are TRBV9 and TRBJ1-1; D unclear. The germline V gene has CDR1 SGDLS and CDR2 YYNGEE. The CDR3 runs to 13 residues. Trimming took 0 bases from V and 7 from J, leaving 10 bases between them. CDR3 sequence (DNA): TGTGCCAGCAGCGTAGCACCTGAGGGTGAAGCTTTCTTT. Encoded protein: CASSVAPEGEAFF.

V gene TRBV27 combines with J gene TRBJ2-5, with 8 nucleotides matching TRBD1. CDR3 size: 15 residues. J lost 5 bases, V lost 2 bases, and 7 bases had no gene match. Germline CDR1 MNHEY, CDR2 SMNVEV (reference sequence). The CDR3 region has the DNA TGTGCCAGCAGTTTAACCCAGGGGGCCAGGGAGACCCAGTACTTC. This translates into CASSLTQGARETQYF.

The chain uses TRBV3-1 (or the pseudogene TRBV3-2) and TRBJ1-6, with TRBD1 as a possible D gene (5 bases). Trimming pared 0 bases from V and 9 bases from J, leaving 12 bases between. Germline-derived CDR1 and CDR2 are LGHDT and YNNKEL (reference sequence). This CDR3 region has 15 residues. CDR3 sequence reads: CASSQEPRGGSPLHF. Here the CDR3 DNA reads TGTGCCAGCAGCCAAGAGCCCCGCGGGGGTTCACCCCTCCACTTT.

The V gene is TRBV3-1 (or the pseudogene TRBV3-2), the J gene TRBJ2-3; tentatively, D is TRBD1 (5 bases). This CDR3 has 12 amino acids. Germline CDR1 reads LGHDT; CDR2 reads YNNKEL (reference sequence). Trimming cost V 4 bases and J 6 bases, with 8 bases left between them. The DNA for the CDR3 is TGTGCCAGCAGCCTAACAGGCGATACGCAGTATTTT. Its translation is CASSLTGDTQYF.

The V gene is TRBV19, the J gene TRBJ2-3; 9 positions agree with TRBD2. V lost 3 bases and J lost 6; bases outside the gene matches: 7. The CDR3 contains 15 residues. Germline V lookup: CDR1 LNHDA, CDR2 SQIVND (reference sequence). The CDR3 DNA follows: TGTGCCAGTAGTATCCCGCGGGGGGGTTCGGATACGCAGTATTTT. Protein: CASSIPRGGSDTQYF.

The CDR3 region is CASSLEPQGSYGYTF. CDR3 bases: TGCGCCAGCAGCTTGGAACCACAGGGCAGCTATGGCTACACCTTC. The V call is TRBV5-1, the J call TRBJ1-2, with D tentatively TRBD1 (6 bases). The CDR3 runs to 15 residues. The germline V gene has CDR1 SGHRS and CDR2 YFSETQ. Deletions cut 0 bases from V and 4 bases from J, with 13 bases between.

The rearrangement joins TRBV2 to TRBJ1-1; D not certain. Germline-derived CDR1 and CDR2 are SNHLY and FYNNEI. The CDR3 is made up of 12 amino acids. Trimming took 8 bases from V and 4 from J, leaving 11 bases between them. In DNA form, the CDR3 reads TGTGCCAGCCGCCGGGGTCTCACTGAAGCTTTCTTT. Translated: CASRRGLTEAFF. The full variable domain, rest sourced from reference TRBV2 and TRBJ1-1, is EPEVTQTPSHQVTQMGQEVILRCVPISNHLYFYWYRQILGQKVEFLVSFYNNEISEKSEIFDDQFSVERPDGSNFTLKIRSTKLEDSAMYFCASRRGLTEAFFGQGTRLTVV.

This chain joins TRBV7-3 and TRBJ2-3, with TRBD1 identical over 12 bases. The CDR3 is 16 residues long. The V and J ends lost 5 bases and 6 bases, in that order; junction bases with no gene match: 9. Germline V lookup: CDR1 SGHTA, CDR2 FQGTGA. CDR3 protein: CASSPSGTGGMDTQYF. In DNA form, the CDR3 reads TGTGCCAGCAGCCCCTCCGGGACAGGGGGCATGGATACGCAGTATTTT. Filled out from reference TRBV7-3 and TRBJ2-3, the complete variable domain reads GAGVSQTPSNKVTEKGKYVELRCDPISGHTALYWYRQSLGQGPEFLIYFQGTGAADDSGLPNDRFFAVRPEGSVSTLKIQRTERGDSAVYLCASSPSGTGGMDTQYFGPGTRLTVL.

This clone has ten or more counts. This sequence joins TRBV6-6 and TRBJ1-2, with TRBD1 identical over 10 bases. This CDR3 is 15 amino acids long. The germline V gene has CDR1 MNHNY and CDR2 SVGAGI (reference sequence). The V and J ends lost 4 bases and 6 bases, in that order; junction bases with no gene match: 8. The CDR3 DNA follows: TGTGCCAGCAGTTCCCGACAGGGGGCCGTGGATGGCTACACCTTC. As protein: CASSSRQGAVDGYTF.

This clone showed up just a few times. The rearrangement links TRBV11-2 to TRBJ1-3; 7 positions agree with TRBD1. This CDR3 contains 17 residues. The V and J ends lost 3 bases and 0 bases, in that order; junction bases with no gene match: 8. Looked up from germline, CDR1 is SGHAT and CDR2 is FQNNGV. The CDR3 DNA reads as TGTGCCAGCAGCTTCATCGCCGGGACAGTCTCTGGAAACACCATATATTTT. Translation gives CASSFIAGTVSGNTIYF.

In the case of this clone: The same CDR3 is also encoded by other DNA sequences in this sample. The chain's CDR3 is CSASLSKNIQYF. The CDR3 coding sequence is TGCAGTGCTAGTTTATCCAAAAACATTCAGTACTTC. The chain links TRBV20-1 to TRBJ2-4; D is uncertain. The CDR3 has 12 amino acids. Trimming stripped 3 bases from V and 2 bases from J, with 5 bases between. From germline, CDR1 is DFQATT and CDR2 SNEGSKA (reference sequence).

The chain is built from TRBV7-9 and TRBJ2-5; D is possibly TRBD1 (5 bases). The CDR3 runs to 15 residues. Germline lookup yields CDR1 SEHNR and CDR2 FQNEAQ (reference sequence). Trimming pared 2 bases from V and 3 bases from J, leaving 13 bases between. The CDR3 coding sequence is TGTGCCAGCAGCTTACAAGGGGTGGTTGAAGAGACCCAGTACTTC. Translation gives CASSLQGVVEETQYF.

With regard to this clone: Other DNA variants within this sample encode the same CDR3. J is TRBJ2-5 and V is TRBV6-5; maybe TRBD2 (5 bases). V dropped 2 bases and J dropped 4 bases, with 11 bases sitting between them. The CDR3 has 14 amino acids. From germline, CDR1 is MNHEY and CDR2 SVGAGI. CDR3 in amino acids: CASSYSGGGETQYF. The CDR3 DNA is TGTGCCAGCAGTTACAGCGGCGGTGGAGAGACCCAGTACTTC.

The CDR3 bases are TGTGCCAGCAGCCAACAGGGTCTAGATAATTCACCCCTCCACTTT. As protein: CASSQQGLDNSPLHF. The J gene is TRBJ1-6, the V gene TRBV3-1 (or the pseudogene TRBV3-2), with a tentative D call TRBD1 (5 bases). CDR3 length: 15 residues. V was clipped by 2 bases and J by 5 bases, with 10 bases between them. Per germline, CDR1 LGHDT and CDR2 YNNKEL (reference sequence).